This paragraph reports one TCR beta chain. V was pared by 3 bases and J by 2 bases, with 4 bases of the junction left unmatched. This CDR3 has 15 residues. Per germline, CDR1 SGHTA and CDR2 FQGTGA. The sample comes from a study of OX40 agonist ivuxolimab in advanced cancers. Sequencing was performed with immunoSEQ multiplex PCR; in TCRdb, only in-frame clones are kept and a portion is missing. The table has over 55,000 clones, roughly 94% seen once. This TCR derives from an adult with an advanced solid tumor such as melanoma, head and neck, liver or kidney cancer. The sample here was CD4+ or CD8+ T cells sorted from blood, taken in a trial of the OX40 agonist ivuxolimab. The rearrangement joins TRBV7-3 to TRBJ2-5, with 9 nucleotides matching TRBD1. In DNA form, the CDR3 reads TGTGCCAGCAGCTTCCGGGACAGGGAACAAGAGACCCAGTACTTC. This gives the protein CASSFRDREQETQYF. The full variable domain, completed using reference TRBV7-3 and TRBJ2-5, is GAGVSQTPSNKVTEKGKYVELRCDPISGHTALYWYRQSLGQGPEFLIYFQGTGAADDSGLPNDRFFAVRPEGSVSTLKIQRTERGDSAVYLCASSFRDREQETQYFGPGTRLLVL.